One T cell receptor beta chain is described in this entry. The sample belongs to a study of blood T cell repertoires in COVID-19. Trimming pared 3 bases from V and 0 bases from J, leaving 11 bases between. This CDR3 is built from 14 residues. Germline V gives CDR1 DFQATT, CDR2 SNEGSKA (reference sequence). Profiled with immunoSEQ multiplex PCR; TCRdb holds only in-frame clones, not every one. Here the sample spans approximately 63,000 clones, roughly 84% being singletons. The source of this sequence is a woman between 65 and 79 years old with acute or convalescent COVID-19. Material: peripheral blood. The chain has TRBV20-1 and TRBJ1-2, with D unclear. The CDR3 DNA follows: TGCAGTGCTAGTATCCCGGGATCTAACTATGGCTACACCTTC. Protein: CSASIPGSNYGYTF.